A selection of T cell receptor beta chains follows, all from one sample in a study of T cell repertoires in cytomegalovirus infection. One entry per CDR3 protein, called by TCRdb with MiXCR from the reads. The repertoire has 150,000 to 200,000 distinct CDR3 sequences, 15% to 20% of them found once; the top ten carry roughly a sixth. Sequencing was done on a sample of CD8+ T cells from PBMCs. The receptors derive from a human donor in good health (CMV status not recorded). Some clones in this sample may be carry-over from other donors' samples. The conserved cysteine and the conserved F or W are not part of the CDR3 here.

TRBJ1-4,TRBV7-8,ASSFNEKLF
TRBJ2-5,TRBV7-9,ATMDRETQY
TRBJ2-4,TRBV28,ASSLLQGAKNIQY
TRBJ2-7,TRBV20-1,SARDYWGQGAREQY
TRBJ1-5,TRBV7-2,ASSNGAGLYSNQPQH
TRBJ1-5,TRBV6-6,ASTANRGGNQPQH
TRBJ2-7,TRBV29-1,SVEGQKYEQY
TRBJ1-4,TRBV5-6,ASSLAHRAGKLF
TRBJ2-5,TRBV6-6,ASSPIGETQY
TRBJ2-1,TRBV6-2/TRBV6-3,ASSHPRGTSGSSYNEQF
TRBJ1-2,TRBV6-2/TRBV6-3,ASSPSDRYYGYT
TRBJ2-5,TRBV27,ASSLGATSEETQY
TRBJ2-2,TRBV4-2,ASSANTGELF
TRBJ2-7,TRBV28,ASSFSGQWY